The T cell receptor beta chain under discussion was sequenced for a study of long-term antiretroviral therapy in people with HIV (dated by TCRdb to 2022 to 2024). Some background on the complete study: Collection of the earliest samples took place about a decade ahead of the 2015 WHO recommendation for immediate ART, at a time when ART was typically delayed until CD4 counts fell. A retrospective serial study tested whether changes in peripheral blood TRB repertoire composition and diversity were associated with ART initiation and durable HIV suppression. A total of 192 cryopreserved PBMC samples were contributed to the cohort by 30 adults with confirmed HIV infection, with samples collected serially over a mean of around 6 years (range 1-12). About 35% of the 30 participants with HIV were female. Test extractions of a monoclonal T-cell line alongside 30 or so polyclonal samples showed no cross-contamination during QIAcube processing. General study outcomes and caveats: HIV repertoires had narrower CDR3 length ranges than controls, and the network structure suggested an antigen-experienced repertoire that shifted only slightly toward naive after ART. Starting ART was linked to a significant rise in TRB diversity, yet even with long-term ART the diversity remained significantly lower than in transplant donor controls. No data were available on ART adherence, viral resistance or therapy changes, limiting inferences about post-ART repertoire changes. Limited PBMC availability meant only the TCR beta chain was sequenced, without alpha chain pairing. The repertoire was dominated across all time points by expanded TRB clones identified before ART initiation, although this dominance was seen to fluctuate and to decrease in many PLHIV after ART. Because cell numbers in pre-ART samples were limited, unsorted PBMC were profiled instead of sorted CD4+ and CD8+ T cells. The samples were dated from about 2004 to 2017, and the ART regimens that were used may be less effective than current ART regimens.

CDR1 and CDR2 were assigned from the germline V gene as SGHRS and YFSETQ. From V the trimming removes 2 bases and from J it removes 4 bases, while the gene matches leave 4 bases of the junction unaccounted for. The CDR3 covers 16 residues, taking in both the cysteine and the phenylalanine. Of all the DNA, just the CDR3 is kept, 48 bases in frame from base 1. The immunoSEQ hsTCRB v3.0 assay was used at survey level resolution to sequence the TRB variable region. TRB sequencing targeted a depth of about 40,000-55,000 T-cell genomes per sample. TRB libraries were pooled and sequenced on an Illumina MiSeq using a v3 150-cycle kit. Concerning the study's data processing: Analysis of repertoires was carried out in R inside a reproducible Nextflow workflow spanning QC, data transformation and analysis. LymphoSeq2, an R package for AIRR-Seq data exploration, was used to implement custom analyses. A handful of samples yielding fewer than 5000 total TRB sequences were excluded, leaving around 200 analyzed HIV repertoires. Among the approximately 180 retained HIV repertoires, some 60 were collected before ART initiation and 120 to 140 were collected after ART initiation. Repertoires were downsampled to 5000 TRB nucleotide sequences, with summary statistics averaged over 100 downsampling iterations. The analysis kept only TRB sequences whose CDR3 regions were at least seven amino acids long. Diversity was measured with a Shannon entropy-derived clonality score and the Gini coefficient. In the repertoire networks, any two of the top 5000 CDR3 amino acid sequences were connected whenever the two sequences differed by an edit distance of one. Antigen specificity groups and MHC restriction were predicted for TRB CDR3 amino acid sequences with GLIPH2. To flag known CMV, EBV, HIV or tissue antigen associations, CDR3 amino acid sequences were matched against VDJdb and McPAS-TCR. Pre-ART, post-ART and control groups were compared with Wilcoxon signed-rank tests and Holm-Bonferroni correction. TCRdb took over this immuneACCESS table, retaining in-frame rearrangements with V and J assigned. Such tables are incomplete; in checked studies, under half of the missing clones stem from an unresolved V gene, and the remainder is unexplained. V and J calls and clone size are given by that table; D and trimming were obtained from the DNA. The sample records 16,000 or so clones, 85% to 95% of which are singletons. Around 1.5% of the sample belongs to the ten largest clones.

A word on this clone: The target of this receptor is not known. Per-base qualities were not stored, and no clone one base away is much larger.

Inclusion was restricted to participants for whom at least one PBMC sample before ART initiation and at least two post-ART samples were available. All participants with HIV were treated in the United States of America. Before DNA extraction, cryopreserved samples containing roughly 0.9-10 million PBMC were thawed and washed. At the time of the earliest PBMC sample, participants with HIV were aged between roughly 20 and 60 years. PBMC samples from each participant spanned 1-4 timepoints before ART initiation and 2-8 timepoints after ART initiation, with a median of 7 samples. For every participant, serial HIV viral load, CD4+ T-cell count, ART history and demographic data were obtained. Using a Qiagen kit on a QIAcube, genomic DNA was extracted from unsorted PBMC, with samples processed in batches of 12.

In this chain, TRBV5-1 is recombined with TRBJ2-2; TRBD1 matches 11 bases in the middle. The source was unsorted PBMCs, collected more than 10 years after starting antiretroviral therapy. The origin of this receptor is a man aged 30-40 years with HIV. The CDR3 sequence is CASSLGQGAFTGELFF. The base sequence is TGCGCCAGCAGCTTAGGACAGGGGGCGTTCACCGGGGAGCTGTTTTTT.